A selection of T cell receptor beta chains follows, all from one sample in a study of vaccination and CD4 T cells after COVID-19. TCRdb redid the calling of the PCR reads with MiXCR, one entry per CDR3 protein. Of under 30,000 distinct CDR3 sequences listed, around two fifths are singletons. For these receptors, no antigen is known. The source material was CD4+ T cells from blood, cultured in vitro. The receptor source for this set is a human donor who had recovered from COVID-19. CDR3s include the opening cysteine and the closing phenylalanine or tryptophan. The D gene is left open where the match is weak. Clone size, where shown, is once, few, many, or a class for clones that have expanded.

V,size,D,J,CDR3,DNA
TRBV19,-,TRBD1,TRBJ1-5,CASSGRTGGNQPQHF,TGTGCCAGTAGTGGGAGAACAGGGGGCAATCAGCCCCAGCATTTT
TRBV19,-,TRBD1,TRBJ2-7,CASRAGGSSYEQYF,TGTGCCAGTAGGGCAGGGGGCTCATCCTACGAGCAGTACTTC
TRBV6-1,few,-,TRBJ1-2,CASSPTGGRGYGYTF,TGTGCCAGCAGTCCTACGGGGGGTCGTGGCTATGGCTACACCTTC
TRBV2,few,-,TRBJ1-2,CASTGGLTYGYTF,TGTGCCAGCACGGGGGGCCTTACCTATGGCTACACCTTC
TRBV7-2,-,TRBD1,TRBJ1-3,CASSLGSTGGGNTIYF,TGTGCCAGCAGCTTAGGGTCGACAGGGGGAGGAAACACCATATATTTT
TRBV11-3,-,TRBD2,TRBJ2-1,CASSFTGGKYNEQFF,TGTGCCAGCAGCTTCACGGGAGGAAAATACAATGAGCAGTTCTTC
TRBV20-1,-,TRBD1,TRBJ2-1,CSARPTRTGTHEQFF,TGCAGTGCTAGACCCACCAGGACAGGGACGCATGAGCAGTTCTTC
TRBV7-8,few,-,TRBJ2-3,CASSSRIDSITTDTQYF,TGTGCCAGCAGCTCACGAATTGACTCCATAACCACAGATACGCAGTATTTT
TRBV25-1,few,TRBD1,TRBJ2-5,CASSESGQGLKTQYF,TGTGCCAGCAGTGAATCTGGACAGGGCTTGAAGACCCAGTACTTC
TRBV6-1,few,-,TRBJ1-1,CASSEAGGLNTEAFF,TGTGCCAGCAGTGAAGCGGGGGGACTGAACACTGAAGCTTTCTTT
TRBV20-1,-,-,TRBJ2-7,CSASRGSYEQYF,TGCAGTGCATCCCGGGGGTCCTACGAGCAGTACTTC
TRBV24-1,-,-,TRBJ1-1,CATSGGNTEAFF,TGTGCCACCAGTGGAGGGAACACTGAAGCTTTCTTT
TRBV20-1,-,TRBD2,TRBJ2-1,CSASPPGGRYNEQFF,TGCAGTGCTAGCCCTCCGGGGGGGAGGTACAATGAGCAGTTCTTC
TRBV20-1,-,TRBD2,TRBJ2-1,CSAKSSGGASYNEQFF,TGCAGTGCCAAGTCTAGCGGAGGGGCTTCCTACAATGAGCAGTTCTTC
TRBV12-3/TRBV12-4,-,-,TRBJ2-2,CASSAGDTKPGELFF,TGTGCCAGCAGTGCCGGGGACACCAAACCCGGGGAGCTGTTTTTT
TRBV7-9,-,TRBD1,TRBJ2-4,CASSLDRVGNIQYF,TGTGCCAGCAGCTTGGACAGGGTCGGAAACATTCAGTACTTC
TRBV24-1,few,-,TRBJ2-3,CATSRGGSYTGTDTQYF,TGTGCCACCAGTCGAGGCGGATCCTACACGGGCACAGATACGCAGTATTTT
TRBV23-1,few,-,TRBJ1-5,CASIKGGVQPQHF,TGCGCCAGCATTAAAGGAGGGGTTCAGCCCCAGCATTTT
TRBV7-2,few,-,TRBJ1-1,CASSLRMENTEAFF,TGTGCCAGCAGCCTTAGGATGGAGAACACTGAAGCTTTCTTT
TRBV20-1,-,TRBD1,TRBJ2-3,CSALLTTGPNTQYF,TGCAGTGCCCTGCTCACGACAGGGCCGAATACGCAGTATTTT
TRBV11-3,-,TRBD1,TRBJ2-3,CASSRTGTGKGFTDTQYF,TGTGCCAGCAGCCGAACCGGGACAGGGAAAGGATTCACAGATACGCAGTATTTT
TRBV6-5,-,-,TRBJ2-5,CASSLLRQETQYF,TGTGCCAGCAGTTTATTGCGTCAAGAGACCCAGTACTTC
TRBV28,few,TRBD1,TRBJ2-3,CASSLPGTGYTDTQYF,TGTGCCAGCAGCCTCCCCGGGACAGGGTACACAGATACGCAGTATTTT
TRBV6-1,few,TRBD1,TRBJ1-2,CASREDRAYGYTF,TGTGCCAGCAGGGAGGACAGGGCTTATGGCTACACCTTC
TRBV7-2,medium-sized,-,TRBJ1-5,CASSLRAYSNQPQHF,TGTGCCAGCAGCTTGAGGGCCTATAGCAATCAGCCCCAGCATTTT
TRBV6-1,-,TRBD1,TRBJ1-5,CASRETGGIGQPQHF,TGTGCCAGCAGAGAGACAGGGGGAATAGGTCAGCCCCAGCATTTT
TRBV10-3,-,-,TRBJ2-7,CAISASPGHNEQYF,TGTGCCATCAGTGCCTCCCCGGGACATAACGAGCAGTACTTC